This T cell receptor (beta chain) was recorded in a study of patients and donors after allogeneic stem cell transplantation. This CDR3 is built from 13 residues. Trimming removed 1 base at V and 10 bases at J, with 11 bases between. Germline CDR1 and CDR2: DFQATT and SNEGSKA (reference sequence). TCRdb reprocessed the RT-PCR reads via MiXCR and lists one record per CDR3 protein. Of some 880,000 distinct CDR3 sequences in the sample, about a sixth were seen once. The sequencing sample was made of blood, either unsorted or a sorted T cell fraction (not recorded which). The chain joins TRBV20-1 to TRBJ1-6; D might be TRBD1 (5 bases). This receptor was identified in a human donor who was either an allogeneic HSCT recipient or a stem cell or donor lymphocyte infusion donor (not recorded which). It is not recorded whose cells these are; they may come from a transplant donor. The CDR3 here is CSARVDGASPLHF. The CDR3 nucleotides are TGCAGTGCTAGAGTTGACGGGGCATCACCCCTCCACTTT.